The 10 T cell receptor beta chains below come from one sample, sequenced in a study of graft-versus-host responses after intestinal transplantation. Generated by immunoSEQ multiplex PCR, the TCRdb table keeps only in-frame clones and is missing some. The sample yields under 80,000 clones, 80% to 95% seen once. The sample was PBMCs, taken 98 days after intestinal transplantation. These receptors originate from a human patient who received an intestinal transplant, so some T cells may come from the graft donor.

CDR3 sequence reads: CASSFQGEDRGGYTF. The CDR3 coding sequence is TGCGCCAGCAGCTTCCAGGGGGAAGACCGGGGAGGCTACACCTTC. The chain employs TRBV5-1 and TRBJ1-2; 7 bases line up with TRBD1. The CDR3 has 15 residues. The J segment lost 8 bases and the V segment lost 2 bases, leaving 12 bases of the junction unmatched. CDR1 is SGHRS and CDR2 is YFSETQ in the germline V gene.

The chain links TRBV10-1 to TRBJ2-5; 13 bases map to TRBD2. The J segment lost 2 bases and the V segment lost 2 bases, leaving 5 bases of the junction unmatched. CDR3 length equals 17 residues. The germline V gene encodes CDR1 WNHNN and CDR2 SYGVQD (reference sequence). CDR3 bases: TGCGCCAGCAGTGAGCGAAGACTAGCGGGAGGTCAAGAGACCCAGTACTTC. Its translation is CASSERRLAGGQETQYF.

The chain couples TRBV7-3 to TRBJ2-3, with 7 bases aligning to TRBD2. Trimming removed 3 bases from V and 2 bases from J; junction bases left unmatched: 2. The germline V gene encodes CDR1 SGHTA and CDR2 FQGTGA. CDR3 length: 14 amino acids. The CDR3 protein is CASSFGGNTDTQYF. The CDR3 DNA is TGTGCCAGCAGCTTCGGGGGGAACACAGATACGCAGTATTTT.

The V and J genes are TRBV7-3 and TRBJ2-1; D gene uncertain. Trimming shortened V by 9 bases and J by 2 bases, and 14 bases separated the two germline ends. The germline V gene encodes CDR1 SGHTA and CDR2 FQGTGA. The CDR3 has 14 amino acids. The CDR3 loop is CARGQRDTYNEQFF. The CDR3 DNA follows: TGTGCCAGGGGCCAGCGCGATACCTACAATGAGCAGTTCTTC.

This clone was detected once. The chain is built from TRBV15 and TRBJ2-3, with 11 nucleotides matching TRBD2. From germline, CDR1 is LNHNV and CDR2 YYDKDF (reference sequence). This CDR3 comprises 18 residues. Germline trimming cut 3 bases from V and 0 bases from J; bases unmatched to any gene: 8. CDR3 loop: CATSRGLAGGTSTDTQYF. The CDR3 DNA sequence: TGTGCCACCAGCAGGGGCCTAGCGGGAGGAACTAGCACAGATACGCAGTATTTT. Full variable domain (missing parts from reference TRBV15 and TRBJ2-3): DAMVIQNPRYQVTQFGKPVTLSCSQTLNHNVMYWYQQKSSQAPKLLFHYYDKDFNNEADTPDNFQSRRPNTSFCFLDIRSPGLGDTAMYLCATSRGLAGGTSTDTQYFGPGTRLTVL.

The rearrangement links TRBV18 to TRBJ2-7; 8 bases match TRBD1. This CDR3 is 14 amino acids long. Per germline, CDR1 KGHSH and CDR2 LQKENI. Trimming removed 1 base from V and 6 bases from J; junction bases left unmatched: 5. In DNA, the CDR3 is TGTGCCAGCTCACCACAGACAGGGGTAAGCGAGCAGTACTTC. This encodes CASSPQTGVSEQYF. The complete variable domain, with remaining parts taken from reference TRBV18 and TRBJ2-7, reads NAGVMQNPRHLVRRRGQEARLRCSPMKGHSHVYWYRQLPEEGLKFMVYLQKENIIDESGMPKERFSAEFPKEGPSILRIQQVVRGDSAAYFCASSPQTGVSEQYFGPGTRLTVT.

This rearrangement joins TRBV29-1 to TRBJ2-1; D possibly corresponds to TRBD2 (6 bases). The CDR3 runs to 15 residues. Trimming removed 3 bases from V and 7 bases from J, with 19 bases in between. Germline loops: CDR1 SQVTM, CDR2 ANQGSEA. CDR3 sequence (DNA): TGCAGCGTTGAGCCCCTCGAGGCGGGACGTAATGAGCAGTTCTTC. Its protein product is CSVEPLEAGRNEQFF.

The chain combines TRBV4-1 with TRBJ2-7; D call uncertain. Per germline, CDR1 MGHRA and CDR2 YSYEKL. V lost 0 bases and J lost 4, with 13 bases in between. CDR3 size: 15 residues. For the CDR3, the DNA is TGCGCCAGCAGCCAAGAGAACCAGATCCCGTACGAGCAGTACTTC. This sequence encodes CASSQENQIPYEQYF.

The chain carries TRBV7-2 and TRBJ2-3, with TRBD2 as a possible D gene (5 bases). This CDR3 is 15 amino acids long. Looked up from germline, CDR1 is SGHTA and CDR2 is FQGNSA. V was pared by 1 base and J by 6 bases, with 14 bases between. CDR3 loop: CASSLDAGTWDTQYF. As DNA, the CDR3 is TGTGCCAGCAGCTTAGATGCGGGCACGTGGGATACGCAGTATTTT.

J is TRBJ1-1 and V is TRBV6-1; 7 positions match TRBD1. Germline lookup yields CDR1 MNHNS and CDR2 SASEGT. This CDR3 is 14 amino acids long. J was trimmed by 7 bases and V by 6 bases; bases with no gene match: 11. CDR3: CASRQGQRRGEAFF. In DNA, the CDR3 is TGTGCCAGCAGGCAGGGACAGCGGAGGGGTGAAGCTTTCTTT.